These 22 T cell receptor beta chains originate from one sample sequenced in a study of human T cells and chemical hapten exposure. One entry per CDR3 protein, called by TCRdb with MiXCR from the RACE reads. The sample has about 340,000 distinct CDR3 sequences, 5.5% to 8% seen once. The sample's time point: patch test 1, 2 weeks after DPC sensitization. Documented treatment: therapeutic diphenylcyclopropenone sensitization with weekly scalp DPC. This specimen consisted of whole blood, obtained in connection with sensitization to the hapten diphenylcyclopropenone (DPC). These receptors were collected from a woman between 18 and 29 years old with alopecia areata. Some clones in this sample may be carry-over from other donors' samples.

The chain recombines TRBV19 with TRBJ2-5; D assignment may be TRBD1 or TRBD2 (6 bases each). CDR1 LNHDA and CDR2 SQIVND come from the germline V gene (reference sequence). Trimming took 8 bases from V and 5 from J, leaving 24 bases between them. This CDR3 spans 16 amino acids. The CDR3 loop reads CASSSPRAEGGETQYF. The CDR3 nucleotides are TGTGCCAGTTCGAGCCCCAGGGCGGAGGGGGGTGAGACCCAGTACTTC.

This clonotype was picked up many times. This chain links TRBV29-1 with TRBJ2-3, with D perhaps matching TRBD2 (5 bases). The V end was cut by 5 bases, the J end by 4 bases, with 10 bases between. CDR1 SQVTM and CDR2 ANQGSEA come from the germline V gene. CDR3 size: 12 residues. The CDR3 nucleotides read TGCAGCGTTAGAGCGGACCCAGATACGCAGTATTTT. Its translation is CSVRADPDTQYF.

Many counts were recorded for this clonotype. This sequence joins TRBV7-2 and TRBJ2-7; no firm D call. Per germline, CDR1 SGHTA and CDR2 FQGNSA. The ends were cut back, 1 base at V and 2 bases at J, with 6 bases in the middle. The CDR3 is 13 residues long. The DNA of the CDR3 is TGTGCCAGCAGCTTAGGGTACCCCTACGAGCAGTACTTC. It is translated as CASSLGYPYEQYF.

This clonotype was observed a few times. The V and J genes are TRBV6-5 and TRBJ1-6, with D perhaps TRBD1 (5 bases). The germline V gene encodes CDR1 MNHEY and CDR2 SVGAGI. The CDR3 is 16 amino acids. V lost 6 bases and J lost 2, with 14 bases in between. The CDR3 loop is CASSREWGAYNSPLHF. CDR3 bases: TGTGCCAGCAGCCGGGAGTGGGGGGCCTATAATTCACCCCTCCACTTT.

The table lists this clonotype with many counts. This chain connects TRBV7-9 to TRBJ2-3, with D unclear. Germline-derived CDR1 and CDR2 are SEHNR and FQNEAQ (reference sequence). The CDR3 length is 12 residues. V lost 5 bases to trimming and J lost 5 bases, with 8 bases between them. The CDR3 DNA follows: TGTGCCAGCAGCCTGATACAAGATACGCAGTATTTT. Protein sequence: CASSLIQDTQYF.

The gene calls are TRBV5-1 and TRBJ1-1; D is uncertain. From germline, CDR1 is SGHRS and CDR2 YFSETQ. V gave up 0 bases and J gave up 1 base, with 10 bases separating them. This CDR3 comprises 15 residues. CDR3 in amino acids: CASSLDGPPNTEAFF. The CDR3 DNA reads as TGCGCCAGCAGCTTGGACGGACCCCCGAACACTGAAGCTTTCTTT.

This clonotype has only one observation. This sequence joins TRBV7-2 and TRBJ1-6; 7 bases fit TRBD1. Per germline, CDR1 SGHTA and CDR2 FQGNSA. CDR3 size: 14 residues. The junction had 8 bases not matched to a gene; V was cut back by 5 bases and J by 10 bases. The CDR3 bases are TGTGCCAGCAGCCCGGGACAGTTCAACTCACCCCTCCACTTT. This sequence encodes CASSPGQFNSPLHF.

This chain connects TRBV12-3 or TRBV12-4 to TRBJ1-4, with a possible D match to TRBD1 (5 bases). CDR3 length: 14 residues. The V end was cut by 7 bases, the J end by 5 bases, with 14 bases between. CDR3 coding DNA: TGTGCCAGCACCCTCGGCAGGGTAAATGAAAAACTGTTTTTT. This sequence encodes CASTLGRVNEKLFF.

The chain combines TRBV4-2 with TRBJ2-4, with TRBD1 identical over 7 bases. With 4 bases clipped from V and 0 bases from J, the junction kept 9 bases outside the gene matches. The length of the CDR3 is 17 residues. Germline CDR1 is LGHNA and CDR2 is YNFKEQ. CDR3: CASSRFKGTVAKNIQYF. As DNA, the CDR3 is TGTGCCAGCAGCCGGTTTAAAGGGACAGTAGCCAAAAACATTCAGTACTTC.

There are many counts of this clonotype. The rearrangement uses TRBV10-3 and TRBJ2-2; weak D call: TRBD2 (6 bases). The CDR3 is made up of 14 amino acids. Trimming removed 4 bases at V and 7 bases at J, with 13 bases between. Per the germline V gene, CDR1 is ENHRY and CDR2 is SYGVKD. CDR3 amino acids: CAISGSGGHGELFF. CDR3 coding DNA: TGTGCCATCAGTGGCTCCGGGGGTCACGGGGAGCTGTTTTTT.

The V and J genes are TRBV5-4 and TRBJ1-4; TRBD1 agrees at 7 bases. The ends lost 3 bases at V and 7 bases at J; junction bases unmatched: 6. This CDR3 is 14 amino acids long. In germline, CDR1 is SGHNT, CDR2 YYREEE (reference sequence). The CDR3 DNA sequence: TGTGCCAGCAGCTCCGGGACAGAGTTTGAAAAACTGTTTTTT. Protein: CASSSGTEFEKLFF.

In its sample, this clonotype was seen a few times. The chain has TRBV29-1 and TRBJ2-1; D perhaps matches TRBD1 (6 bases). The CDR3 extends over 13 amino acids. CDR1 SQVTM and CDR2 ANQGSEA come from the germline V gene. Trimming left V 1 base short and J 8 bases short, with 12 bases between. CDR3 DNA: TGCAGCGTTGAAGCCCTCACAGGGTATGAGCAGTTCTTC. Protein: CSVEALTGYEQFF.

This clonotype was seen many times. CDR3 DNA: TGTGCCAGCAGTCCTCTAGCGGGGGCCTACAATGAGCAGTTCTTC. Translating gives CASSPLAGAYNEQFF. The J gene is TRBJ2-1, the V gene TRBV27; the match to TRBD2 covers 10 bases. CDR3 length: 15 residues. The trim removed 5 bases at V and 2 bases at J, leaving 3 bases unmatched. Per germline, CDR1 MNHEY and CDR2 SMNVEV (reference sequence).

The chain couples TRBV2 to TRBJ1-6, with 7 nucleotides matching TRBD1. Looked up from germline, CDR1 is SNHLY and CDR2 is FYNNEI. Trimming removed 5 bases from V and 7 bases from J; junction bases left unmatched: 8. The CDR3 totals 15 residues. The CDR3 region is CASSISGTENSPLHF. CDR3 in DNA: TGTGCCAGCAGTATCTCCGGGACAGAGAATTCACCCCTCCACTTT.

This clonotype was detected a few times. J is TRBJ2-3 and V is TRBV5-4, with D possibly matching TRBD1 (7 bases). The V end lost 3 bases, the J end lost 6 bases, and 14 bases lay between the germline ends. Looked up from germline, CDR1 is SGHNT and CDR2 is YYREEE (reference sequence). The CDR3 consists of 14 residues. CDR3 coding DNA: TGTGCCAGCAGCTCCGCCAGGGGGGCGGATACGCAGTATTTT. It yields the protein CASSSARGADTQYF.

This clonotype was detected only a few times. The chain couples TRBV6-2 or TRBV6-3 to TRBJ2-3; 7 bases agree with TRBD1. From germline, CDR1 is MNHEY and CDR2 SVGEGT. There are 16 residues in the CDR3. V was clipped by 2 bases and J by 2 bases; unmatched bases: 7. The CDR3 nucleotides are TGTGCCAGCAGTTACAACCCGGGACAGCTCACAGATACGCAGTATTTT. Amino acids: CASSYNPGQLTDTQYF.

V is TRBV20-1 and J is TRBJ2-1; D ambiguous. The germline gives CDR1 DFQATT, CDR2 SNEGSKA (reference sequence). The CDR3 extends over 14 amino acids. Trimming took 2 bases from V and 10 from J, leaving 18 bases between them. The CDR3 coding sequence is TGCAGTGCTAGACCGGGTTCCACTTTGTGGGAGCAGTTCTTC. It encodes CSARPGSTLWEQFF.

In its sample, this clonotype was seen many times. This chain connects TRBV29-1 to TRBJ1-2; no definite D call. CDR3 length: 12 amino acids. Trimming shortened V by 0 bases and J by 4 bases, and 6 bases separated the two germline ends. Germline V gives CDR1 SQVTM, CDR2 ANQGSEA. The CDR3 DNA sequence: TGCAGCGTTGAAGAACTGGGCTATGGCTACACCTTC. This gives the protein CSVEELGYGYTF.

There are many counts of this clonotype. The chain carries TRBV7-3 and TRBJ2-2; TRBD2 matches 7 bases. CDR3 length: 16 residues. V lost 5 bases, J lost 0 bases, and 6 bases stayed unmatched. Per germline, CDR1 SGHTA and CDR2 FQGTGA. CDR3 in amino acids: CASSQSAGANTGELFF. In DNA, the CDR3 is TGTGCCAGCAGCCAATCGGCGGGGGCGAACACCGGGGAGCTGTTTTTT.

This clonotype has a handful of counts. The rearrangement joins TRBV10-3 to TRBJ2-1; TRBD2 agrees at 10 bases. With V trimmed by 6 bases and J by 3 bases, 2 bases remained unmatched. Germline values: CDR1 ENHRY, CDR2 SYGVKD. This CDR3 region has 14 residues. CDR3 sequence: CAISASGGYNEQFF. CDR3 nucleotide sequence: TGTGCCATCAGCGCTAGCGGGGGCTACAATGAGCAGTTCTTC.

This clonotype occurred many times. CDR3 region: CASSFQRDQPQHF. For the CDR3, the DNA is TGTGCCAGCTCCTTTCAGAGGGATCAGCCCCAGCATTTT. The chain uses TRBV6-4 and TRBJ1-5; no firm D call. Germline V lookup: CDR1 MRHNA, CDR2 SNTAGT. This CDR3 is built from 13 residues. V was pared by 8 bases and J by 5 bases, with 13 bases between.

This clonotype was detected only a few times. The chain has TRBV5-6 and TRBJ1-4; D ambiguous. Germline V gives CDR1 SGHDT, CDR2 YYEEEE. There are 14 residues in the CDR3. V lost 0 bases to trimming and J lost 8 bases, with 11 bases between them. Here the CDR3 DNA reads TGTGCCAGCAGCTTGGGTGAACGAGGAGAAAAACTGTTTTTT. This codes for CASSLGERGEKLFF.